The clone carrying this TCR beta chain was counted only a few times. One entry per CDR3 protein, called by TCRdb with MiXCR from the 5' RACE reads. The sample lists 380,000 or so distinct CDR3 sequences; approximately 14% were seen once. CDR3 size: 13 residues. Trimming removed 4 bases at V and 2 bases at J, with 9 bases between. CDR1 and CDR2 (germline): SEHNR, FQNEAQ (reference sequence). The data are from a study of T-cell memory formation after mild COVID-19. Study as a whole: TCR clusters showed largely donor specificity.

The material sequenced was PBMCs or a T cell subset sorted from them (not recorded which). The genes are TRBV7-9 and TRBJ2-7; D is undetermined. This sequence was found in a young man who had mild COVID-19 (a few samples of this study predate the infection). Cell type and time point are not known. The CDR3 here is CASSSADPYEQYF. CDR3 sequence (DNA): TGTGCCAGCAGCTCAGCAGATCCCTACGAGCAGTACTTC.